The 9 T cell receptor beta chains below come from one sample, sequenced in a study of T cell repertoires in cytomegalovirus infection. TCRdb re-analysed the reads in MiXCR, keeping a single row per CDR3 protein. The repertoire holds approximately 1,000,000 distinct CDR3 sequences, with 25% to 40% as singletons. Their antigen targets remain unknown. The sequencing used cultured CD8+ T cells from PBMCs, collected from culture after CMV antigen stimulation. The source is a human donor in good health (CMV status not recorded). Some clones in this sample may be carry-over from other donors' samples.

The V call is TRBV27, the J call TRBJ2-5; 8 bases are a match to TRBD2. CDR1 is MNHEY and CDR2 is SMNVEV in the germline V gene (reference sequence). V gave up 5 bases and J gave up 4 bases; unmatched junction bases: 6. This CDR3 contains 14 residues. CDR3 residues: CASSQRGSPETQYF. CDR3 nucleotides: TGTGCCAGCAGTCAGCGGGGGTCCCCAGAGACCCAGTACTTC.

This chain connects TRBV4-1 to TRBJ2-5; the D gene is possibly TRBD1 (6 bases). Germline V CDR1 and CDR2: MGHRA, YSYEKL. The CDR3 consists of 13 residues. V lost 4 bases to trimming and J lost 3 bases, with 9 bases between them. CDR3 residues: CASSRTEEETQYF. The CDR3 DNA reads as TGCGCCAGCAGCCGGACAGAGGAAGAGACCCAGTACTTC.

The CDR3 protein is CASSGAVSYEQYF. The DNA of the CDR3 is TGTGCCAGTAGTGGTGCGGTCTCCTACGAGCAGTACTTC. The chain is built from TRBV19 and TRBJ2-7; D is undetermined. Germline loops: CDR1 LNHDA, CDR2 SQIVND (reference sequence). V was pared by 5 bases and J by 0 bases, with 8 bases between. The CDR3 spans 13 residues.

In this sample, this clonotype turned up a few times. The chain joins TRBV27 to TRBJ2-1; TRBD2 agrees at 7 bases. V lost 2 bases to trimming and J lost 2 bases; unmatched junction nucleotides: 6. The CDR3 spans 16 residues. Germline loops: CDR1 MNHEY, CDR2 SMNVEV (reference sequence). As DNA, the CDR3 is TGTGCCAGCAGTTTACCCCCGGGAGGTCCCTACAATGAGCAGTTCTTC. This translates into CASSLPPGGPYNEQFF.

Ten or more counts support this clonotype. This rearrangement joins TRBV7-6 to TRBJ1-2; no clear D. The CDR3 has 16 residues. Germline assignment: CDR1 SGHVS and CDR2 FNYEAQ. With 5 bases removed from V and 3 bases from J, the gap between germline ends came to 19 bases. The CDR3 nucleotides read TGTGCCAGCAGCCCTACCCCCTTACGCACGGACTATGGCTACACCTTC. This codes for CASSPTPLRTDYGYTF.

This clonotype was observed a few times. The CDR3, as DNA: TGTGCCAGCAGTTTAGGTTCCGTACCCCTCCACTTT. It yields the protein CASSLGSVPLHF. The V and J genes are TRBV12-3 or TRBV12-4 and TRBJ1-6; D ambiguous. V gave up 1 base and J gave up 12 bases, with 7 bases separating them. CDR3 length: 12 residues.

The chain combines TRBV6-1 with TRBJ2-3; no firm D call. From germline, CDR1 is MNHNS and CDR2 SASEGT. The CDR3 consists of 14 residues. V lost 4 bases and J 3 bases, leaving 11 bases between the germline ends. CDR3 DNA: TGTGCCAGCAGTGCAACTCTAGTTACAGATACGCAGTATTTT. Amino acids: CASSATLVTDTQYF.

The V gene is TRBV7-9, the J gene TRBJ2-1, with D perhaps TRBD1 (6 bases). CDR3 length: 15 residues. Looked up from germline, CDR1 is SEHNR and CDR2 is FQNEAQ (reference sequence). Trimming shortened V by 5 bases and J by 2 bases, and 13 bases separated the two germline ends. This CDR3 is CASSPWTEAYNEQFF. The CDR3 nucleotides are TGTGCCAGCAGCCCTTGGACAGAAGCCTACAATGAGCAGTTCTTC.

This clonotype was observed at least ten times. A much bigger clone sits one base away, suggesting this may be a read error. The CDR3 sequence: CASSYGGTQYF. The CDR3 DNA reads as TGTGCCAGCAGTTACGGGGGGACCCAGTACTTC. V is TRBV6-5 and J is TRBJ2-5; D may correspond to TRBD1 or TRBD2 (5 bases each). Germline loops: CDR1 MNHEY, CDR2 SVGAGI. This CDR3 has 11 residues. Trimming left V 2 bases short and J 7 bases short, with 5 bases between.